One sample yielded the 11 T cell receptor beta chains listed below, sequenced in a study of cytotoxic CD8 clonotypes in ibrutinib-treated CLL. Method: immunoSEQ multiplex PCR; TCRdb's copy keeps in-frame clones and lacks some. This table has about 160,000 clones, roughly 86% appearing once. This sample comprised PBMCs, obtained after 12 months of ibrutinib treatment. The source of these receptors is a human donor with chronic lymphocytic leukemia.

The J gene is TRBJ2-3, the V gene TRBV18; 9 bases align to TRBD1. Germline V gene sequence: CDR1 KGHSH, CDR2 LQKENI. This CDR3 has 15 residues. V was clipped by 1 base and J by 6 bases; unmatched bases: 5. The CDR3 protein is CASSPRGDRADTQYF. The DNA of the CDR3 is TGTGCCAGCTCACCACGGGGGGACAGGGCGGATACGCAGTATTTT. Combining the CDR3 with reference TRBV18 and TRBJ2-3 gives the whole variable domain NAGVMQNPRHLVRRRGQEARLRCSPMKGHSHVYWYRQLPEEGLKFMVYLQKENIIDESGMPKERFSAEFPKEGPSILRIQQVVRGDSAAYFCASSPRGDRADTQYFGPGTRLTVL.

The chain couples TRBV5-8 to TRBJ2-5; 10 bases match TRBD1. Per germline, CDR1 SGHTS and CDR2 YDEGEE. V lost 3 bases and J lost 4; bases outside the gene matches: 12. The CDR3 spans 17 residues. CDR3 DNA: TGTGCCAGCAGCTCCGGGGACAGGGGAAGGGTCATAGAGACCCAGTACTTC. Its translation: CASSSGDRGRVIETQYF.

This clone was found a few times. The chain joins TRBV7-9 to TRBJ2-5, with 13 bases fitting TRBD2. CDR3 size: 17 residues. V was pared by 4 bases and J by 2 bases, with 7 bases of the junction left unmatched. Germline loops: CDR1 SEHNR, CDR2 FQNEAQ (reference sequence). The CDR3, as DNA: TGTGCCAGCAGCTACGGGACTAGCGGGAATGTGCAAGAGACCCAGTACTTC. This sequence encodes CASSYGTSGNVQETQYF. Together with reference TRBV7-9 and TRBJ2-5, the CDR3 gives the full variable domain: DTGVSQNPRHKITKRGQNVTFRCDPISEHNRLYWYRQTLGQGPEFLTYFQNEAQLEKSRLLSDRFSAERPKGSFSTLEIQRTEQGDSAMYLCASSYGTSGNVQETQYFGPGTRLLVL.

The chain uses TRBV6-5 and TRBJ2-3, with unresolved D. CDR3 length equals 13 residues. Between the trimmed V and J ends, which lost 0 bases and 6 bases, there was a span of 7 bases. From germline, CDR1 is MNHEY and CDR2 SVGAGI. CDR3 residues: CASSYSRWDTQYF. In DNA, the CDR3 is TGTGCCAGCAGTTACTCCAGGTGGGATACGCAGTATTTT.

V usage is TRBV7-9 and J usage is TRBJ2-1; 15 bases fit TRBD2. The CDR3 has 17 residues. Germline CDR1 and CDR2: SEHNR and FQNEAQ (reference sequence). V was pared by 5 bases and J by 6 bases, with 8 bases of the junction left unmatched. The CDR3 loop reads CASSPPGLAGGLNEQFF. The CDR3, as DNA: TGTGCCAGCAGCCCCCCGGGACTAGCGGGAGGACTCAATGAGCAGTTCTTC.

V is TRBV19 and J is TRBJ2-3, with 7 bases matching TRBD2. Trimming cost V 6 bases and J 6 bases; bases outside gene matches: 6. This CDR3 contains 13 residues. Germline V gives CDR1 LNHDA, CDR2 SQIVND (reference sequence). Written as DNA, the CDR3 is TGTGCCAGTAGGCGGGAGTTCGCGGATACGCAGTATTTT. This encodes CASRREFADTQYF. The full variable domain, rest sourced from reference TRBV19 and TRBJ2-3, is DGGITQSPKYLFRKEGQNVTLSCEQNLNHDAMYWYRQDPGQGLRLIYYSQIVNDFQKGDIAEGYSVSREKKESFPLTVTSAQKNPTAFYLCASRREFADTQYFGPGTRLTVL.

The rearrangement joins TRBV27 to TRBJ1-5, with D hard to call. The germline V gene encodes CDR1 MNHEY and CDR2 SMNVEV (reference sequence). V was trimmed by 4 bases and J by 2 bases, leaving 12 bases between them. The length of the CDR3 is 15 residues. Here the CDR3 reads CASSSETRGNQPQHF. The CDR3 DNA reads as TGTGCCAGCAGTTCAGAAACTCGGGGCAATCAGCCCCAGCATTTT.

This rearrangement joins TRBV28 to TRBJ2-7, with 11 bases that match TRBD1. The germline V gene has CDR1 MDHEN and CDR2 SYDVKM. Unmatched junction bases numbered 3, after V lost 5 bases and J lost 3 bases. The CDR3 has 14 amino acids. The CDR3 is CASSGTGGFYEQYF. DNA of the CDR3: TGTGCCAGCAGTGGGACAGGGGGGTTCTACGAGCAGTACTTC. Drawing the rest from reference TRBV28 and TRBJ2-7, the complete variable domain is DVKVTQSSRYLVKRTGEKVFLECVQDMDHENMFWYRQDPGLGLRLIYFSYDVKMKEKGDIPEGYSVSREKKERFSLILESASTNQTSMYLCASSGTGGFYEQYFGPGTRLTVT.

V is TRBV6-1 and J is TRBJ2-5; 7 positions agree with TRBD1. V shed 6 bases and J 1 base; nucleotides not matched to a gene: 8. This CDR3 region has 15 residues. Germline lookup yields CDR1 MNHNS and CDR2 SASEGT. The CDR3 is CASSDWTGFQETQYF. In nucleotides, the CDR3 is TGTGCCAGCAGCGATTGGACAGGTTTCCAAGAGACCCAGTACTTC.

The V and J genes are TRBV19 and TRBJ1-1; 9 bases are a match to TRBD1. Germline V lookup: CDR1 LNHDA, CDR2 SQIVND (reference sequence). This CDR3 comprises 14 residues. V dropped 6 bases and J dropped 2; count of bases not matched to a gene: 4. The CDR3 sequence: CASRYRGRNTEAFF. In nucleotides, the CDR3 is TGTGCCAGTAGATACAGGGGGCGTAACACTGAAGCTTTCTTT. The full variable domain, rest sourced from reference TRBV19 and TRBJ1-1, is DGGITQSPKYLFRKEGQNVTLSCEQNLNHDAMYWYRQDPGQGLRLIYYSQIVNDFQKGDIAEGYSVSREKKESFPLTVTSAQKNPTAFYLCASRYRGRNTEAFFGQGTRLTVV.

CDR3: CASSPLKRTGQNQPQHF. The CDR3 DNA reads TGTGCCAGCAGTCCACTAAAACGGACGGGGCAGAATCAGCCCCAGCATTTT. The J gene is TRBJ1-5, the V gene TRBV25-1; D is possibly TRBD1 (5 bases). The ends were cut back, 5 bases at V and 4 bases at J, with 21 bases in the middle. This CDR3 has 17 amino acids. Germline loops: CDR1 MGHDK, CDR2 SYGVNS.